This T cell receptor (beta chain) came from a study of blood T cell dynamics during melanoma immunotherapy. As for the study in general: Patients with metastatic melanoma got pembrolizumab or nivolumab-ipilimumab as first-line care.

Germline-derived CDR1 and CDR2 are SGHKS and YYEKEE (reference sequence). Trimming took 4 bases from V and 0 from J; bases not matched to a gene: 13. The CDR3 runs 19 residues. The time point is: week 3, after first cycle of checkpoint inhibitor. Apart from a couple of fast progressors, RECIST 1.1 response was judged 12 weeks post-infusion. A fixed DNA input of 350 ng was used per bulk PBMC sample. Clones were read by immunoSEQ multiplex PCR, and TCRdb kept only the in-frame ones, dropping some. The sample comprises more than 8,500 clones, roughly 85% of which are singletons, and 6.3% rests with the top ten.

The rearrangement uses TRBV5-5 and TRBJ2-6; 7 nucleotides line up with TRBD1. This clonotype was sampled from a human donor with melanoma. The sample here was blood, taken from a patient treated with checkpoint blockade. This CDR3 reads CASSHSGGRGVSGANVLTF. For the CDR3, the DNA is TGTGCCAGCAGCCATTCAGGGGGAAGGGGTGTCTCTGGGGCCAACGTCCTGACTTTC. Full variable domain (outside the CDR3, taken from reference TRBV5-5 and TRBJ2-6): DAGVTQSPTHLIKTRGQQVTLRCSPISGHKSVSWYQQVLGQGPQFIFQYYEKEERGRGNFPDRFSARQFPNYSSELNVNALLLGDSALYLCASSHSGGRGVSGANVLTFGAGSRLTVL.